This entry lists 17 T cell receptor beta chains sequenced from one sample in a study of identical twins. Using its own MiXCR run on the 5' RACE reads, TCRdb lists one record per CDR3 protein. Of 300,000 to 350,000 distinct CDR3 sequences in the sample, approximately 13% were seen once. These data also formed part of another study, on yellow fever vaccine responses in identical twins.

Material: CD8+ T cells sorted from blood. These receptors originate from a young woman in good health.

This chain links TRBV6-2 or TRBV6-3 with TRBJ1-2, with D perhaps matching TRBD1 (5 bases). The CDR3 runs 15 residues. V lost 2 bases and J 5 bases, leaving 15 bases between the germline ends. The V gene's germline CDR1 is MNHEY and CDR2 SVGEGT. CDR3 loop: CASSYGGVGVYGYTF. For the CDR3, the DNA is TGTGCCAGCAGTTACGGGGGTGTAGGGGTTTATGGCTACACCTTC.

The sample holds many counts of this clonotype. This rearrangement joins TRBV3-1 to TRBJ2-7; tentative D call: TRBD2 (6 bases). V lost 4 bases to trimming and J lost 0 bases, with 10 bases between them. Germline loops: CDR1 LGHDT, CDR2 YNNKEL (reference sequence). This CDR3 region has 14 residues. CDR3 DNA sequence: TGTGCCAGCAGCCCTGCCGGGAGCTCCTACGAGCAGTACTTC. Its translation is CASSPAGSSYEQYF.

V is TRBV12-5 and J is TRBJ2-7; the D gene is possibly TRBD1 (6 bases). Deletions cut 0 bases from V and 2 bases from J, with 11 bases between. The CDR3 runs 15 residues. Germline-derived CDR1 and CDR2 are LGHNT and FRNRAP. In DNA form, the CDR3 reads TGTGCTAGTGGTTTGGTACAAACAGGGCCCTACGAGCAGTACTTC. Translated, it gives CASGLVQTGPYEQYF. Full variable domain (missing parts from reference TRBV12-5 and TRBJ2-7): DARVTQTPRHKVTEMGQEVTMRCQPILGHNTVFWYRQTMMQGLELLAYFRNRAPLDDSGMPKDRFSAEMPDATLATLKIQPSEPRDSAVYFCASGLVQTGPYEQYFGPGTRLTVT.

This rearrangement joins TRBV7-9 to TRBJ1-5, with no clear D. V was pared by 3 bases and J by 3 bases, with 12 bases between. The CDR3 covers 15 residues. Per the germline V gene, CDR1 is SEHNR and CDR2 is FQNEAQ (reference sequence). The CDR3: CASSFQDGINQPQHF. The CDR3 DNA is TGTGCCAGCAGCTTCCAGGACGGGATCAATCAGCCCCAGCATTTT. Full variable domain (remainder filled in from reference TRBV7-9 and TRBJ1-5): DTGVSQNPRHKITKRGQNVTFRCDPISEHNRLYWYRQTLGQGPEFLTYFQNEAQLEKSRLLSDRFSAERPKGSFSTLEIQRTEQGDSAMYLCASSFQDGINQPQHFGDGTRLSIL.

The J gene is TRBJ2-1, the V gene TRBV27; D not certain. CDR1 is MNHEY and CDR2 is SMNVEV in the germline V gene (reference sequence). The V gene lost 2 bases and the J gene lost 2 bases, with 7 bases spanning the gap. The CDR3 is made up of 14 amino acids. The CDR3 coding sequence is TGTGCCAGCAGTTTAGAACTTCCCTACAATGAGCAGTTCTTC. It yields the protein CASSLELPYNEQFF.

In its sample, this clonotype was seen a few times. The V call is TRBV7-9, the J call TRBJ2-1; the match to TRBD1 covers 10 bases. V shed 5 bases, J shed 9 bases, and the junction held 7 bases outside the gene matches. This CDR3 spans 14 amino acids. The germline V gene encodes CDR1 SEHNR and CDR2 FQNEAQ (reference sequence). CDR3 bases: TGTGCCAGCAGCCTAGGACAGGGGGAAGCTGAGCAGTTCTTC. It translates to CASSLGQGEAEQFF.

This clonotype was counted at least ten times. The chain combines TRBV4-1 with TRBJ2-7; D call uncertain. Trimming removed 1 base at V and 4 bases at J, with 8 bases between. This CDR3 comprises 13 residues. The germline CDR1 and CDR2 sequences are MGHRA and YSYEKL. CDR3 in amino acids: CASSQGVGYEQYF. CDR3 in DNA: TGCGCCAGCAGCCAAGGTGTCGGATACGAGCAGTACTTC.

This clonotype was found many times. J is TRBJ2-3 and V is TRBV4-1; unclear D gene. In germline, CDR1 is MGHRA, CDR2 YSYEKL. The CDR3 sequence is 14 residues long. With 0 bases removed from V and 1 base from J, the gap between germline ends came to 5 bases. The CDR3 nucleotides read TGCGCCAGCAGCCAAGATCCCGGCACAGATACGCAGTATTTT. This translates into CASSQDPGTDTQYF.

This clonotype was recorded many times. The chain uses TRBV12-3 or TRBV12-4 and TRBJ2-7; TRBD2 agrees at 10 bases. The length of the CDR3 is 14 residues. V lost 7 bases and J lost 5; bases outside the gene matches: 8. Here the CDR3 DNA reads TGTGCCAGCAAACCGGGACTAGCGTTCGACGAGCAGTACTTC. This translates into CASKPGLAFDEQYF.

Only a few counts were recorded for this clonotype. The CDR3 bases are TGTGCCAGCAGCATACTAGCAGACCACACAGATACGCAGTATTTT. It yields the protein CASSILADHTDTQYF. This chain uses TRBV7-8 with TRBJ2-3; perhaps TRBD2 as D (6 bases). The CDR3 spans 15 residues. Germline lookup yields CDR1 SGHVS and CDR2 FQNEAQ. Trimming removed 5 bases from V and 2 bases from J, with 14 bases in between. The whole variable domain, filled in from reference TRBV7-8 and TRBJ2-3, reads GAGVSQSPRYKVAKRGQDVALRCDPISGHVSLFWYQQALGQGPEFLTYFQNEAQLDKSGLPSDRFFAERPEGSVSTLKIQRTQQEDSAVYLCASSILADHTDTQYFGPGTRLTVL.

In its sample, this clonotype was seen a few times. The chain recombines TRBV27 with TRBJ1-1; D gene uncertain. CDR3 length: 16 amino acids. The V end was cut by 7 bases, the J end by 1 base, with 19 bases between. Per germline, CDR1 MNHEY and CDR2 SMNVEV (reference sequence). The CDR3 spells CASTPVSGSGNTEAFF. CDR3 sequence (DNA): TGTGCCAGCACCCCGGTAAGTGGATCTGGGAACACTGAAGCTTTCTTT.

There are many counts of this clonotype. The chain employs TRBV6-1 and TRBJ2-3, with D possibly matching TRBD1 (5 bases). The CDR3 has 14 amino acids. Germline V gene lookup returns CDR1 MNHNS and CDR2 SASEGT. The V gene lost 1 base and the J gene lost 2 bases, with 7 bases spanning the gap. The CDR3 DNA reads TGTGCCAGCAGTGAAGTCGGACACACAGATACGCAGTATTTT. This sequence encodes CASSEVGHTDTQYF.

V usage is TRBV6-1 and J usage is TRBJ2-1, with 8 nucleotides matching TRBD1. Germline V lookup: CDR1 MNHNS, CDR2 SASEGT. There are 15 residues in the CDR3. J gave up 5 bases and V 6 bases, and 9 bases lay outside the gene matches. The DNA of the CDR3 is TGTGCCAGCAGCCCCTTCGGACAGGGAAACAATGAGCAGTTCTTC. This sequence encodes CASSPFGQGNNEQFF.

V gene TRBV25-1 combines with J gene TRBJ2-1, with D unclear. V lost 2 bases to trimming and J lost 12 bases, with 11 bases between them. Germline V gene lookup returns CDR1 MGHDK and CDR2 SYGVNS. This CDR3 has 12 amino acids. The CDR3 DNA sequence: TGTGCCAGCAGTGAAGTGAGCGTCGGGCAGTTCTTC. It yields the protein CASSEVSVGQFF. The full variable domain, completed using reference TRBV25-1 and TRBJ2-1, is EADIYQTPRYLVIGTGKKITLECSQTMGHDKMYWYQQDPGMELHLIHYSYGVNSTEKGDLSSESTVSRIRTEHFPLTLESARPSHTSQYLCASSEVSVGQFFGPGTRLTVL.

In its sample, this clonotype was seen many times. This rearrangement joins TRBV7-9 to TRBJ2-7; no firm D call. Germline lookup yields CDR1 SEHNR and CDR2 FQNEAQ (reference sequence). This CDR3 region has 13 residues. Trimming shortened V by 3 bases and J by 0 bases, and 6 bases separated the two germline ends. The CDR3 reads CASSLQVSYEQYF. CDR3 in DNA: TGTGCCAGCAGCTTGCAGGTCTCCTACGAGCAGTACTTC.

The chain carries TRBV4-1 and TRBJ2-3; possible D gene TRBD2, 6 bases. V gave up 5 bases and J gave up 2 bases, with 14 bases separating them. The V gene's germline CDR1 is MGHRA and CDR2 YSYEKL. This CDR3 spans 15 amino acids. The CDR3 DNA follows: TGCGCCAGCAGCGCGGGACTCAGACACACAGATACGCAGTATTTT. This encodes CASSAGLRHTDTQYF.

This clonotype was seen many times. The CDR3 DNA is TGTGCCAGCAGTTTAGCGGGAGGGCCGGGAGAGCAGTACTTC. Amino acids: CASSLAGGPGEQYF. J is TRBJ2-7 and V is TRBV12-3 or TRBV12-4; 7 bases map to TRBD2. V was pared by 0 bases and J by 7 bases, with 6 bases of the junction left unmatched. There are 14 residues in the CDR3.